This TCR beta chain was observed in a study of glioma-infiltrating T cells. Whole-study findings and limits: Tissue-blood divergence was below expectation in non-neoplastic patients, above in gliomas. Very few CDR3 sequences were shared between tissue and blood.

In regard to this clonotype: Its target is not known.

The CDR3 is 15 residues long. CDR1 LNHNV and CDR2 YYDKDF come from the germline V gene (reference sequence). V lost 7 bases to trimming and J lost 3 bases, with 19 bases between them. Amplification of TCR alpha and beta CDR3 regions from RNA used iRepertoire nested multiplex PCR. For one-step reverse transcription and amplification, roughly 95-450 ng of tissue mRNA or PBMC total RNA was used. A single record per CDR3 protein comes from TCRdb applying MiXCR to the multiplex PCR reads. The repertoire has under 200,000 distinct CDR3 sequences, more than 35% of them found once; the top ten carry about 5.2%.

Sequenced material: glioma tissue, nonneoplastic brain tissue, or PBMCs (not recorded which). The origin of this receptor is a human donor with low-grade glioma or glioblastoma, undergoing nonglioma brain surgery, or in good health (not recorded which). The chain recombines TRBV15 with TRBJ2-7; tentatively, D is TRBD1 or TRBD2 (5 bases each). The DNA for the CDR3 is TGTGCCACCATCATAGATCCGGGGCCCGACTACGAGCAGTACTTC. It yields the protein CATIIDPGPDYEQYF.